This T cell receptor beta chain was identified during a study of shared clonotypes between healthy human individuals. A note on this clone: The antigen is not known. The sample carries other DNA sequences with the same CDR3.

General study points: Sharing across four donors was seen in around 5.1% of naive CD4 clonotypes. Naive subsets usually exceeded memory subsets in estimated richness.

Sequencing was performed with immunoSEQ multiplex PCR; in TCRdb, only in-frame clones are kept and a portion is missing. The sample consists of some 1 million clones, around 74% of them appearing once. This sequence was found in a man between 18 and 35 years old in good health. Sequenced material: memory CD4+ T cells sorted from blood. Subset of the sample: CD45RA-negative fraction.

In DNA form, the CDR3 reads TGCGCCAGCAGCTTAGAGGAGGGAGGTGAAAAACTGTTTTTT. It encodes CASSLEEGGEKLFF. The rearrangement uses TRBV5-1 and TRBJ1-4; D gene unclear. V was trimmed by 2 bases and J by 7 bases, leaving 12 bases between them. Germline V lookup: CDR1 SGHRS, CDR2 YFSETQ. The CDR3 length is 14 residues.